The 19 T cell receptor beta chains listed next were all sequenced from one sample in a study of T cells in Graves' hyperthyroidism and ophthalmopathy. Amplified TCR beta CDR3 regions derived from RNA transcripts. A first-round RT-PCR of the TCR CDR3 used the HTBI primer set. TCRdb used MiXCR to reprocess the multiplex PCR reads, holding one entry per CDR3 protein. Of about 600,000 distinct CDR3 sequences listed, 16% are singletons. Sequencing was performed on blood. These receptors all stem from a woman aged 40 to 50 with Graves' ophthalmopathy.

In this sample, this clonotype turned up a few times. The chain uses TRBV7-9 and TRBJ2-1; 11 nucleotides match TRBD2. The junction had 2 bases not matched to a gene; V was cut back by 6 bases and J by 7 bases. The CDR3 sequence is 13 residues long. From germline, CDR1 is SEHNR and CDR2 FQNEAQ (reference sequence). For the CDR3, the DNA is TGTGCCAGCAGACCTAGCGGGGGGAATGAGCAGTTCTTC. It codes for CASRPSGGNEQFF.

This clonotype was recorded many times. The chain is built from TRBV2 and TRBJ2-1; 13 bases line up with TRBD2. This CDR3 is built from 20 residues. V dropped 0 bases and J dropped 8; count of bases not matched to a gene: 16. The germline V gene encodes CDR1 SNHLY and CDR2 FYNNEI. The CDR3 sequence: CASSEALRGTSGNMFYEQFF. As DNA, the CDR3 is TGTGCCAGCAGTGAAGCGCTTCGAGGGACTAGCGGGAATATGTTTTATGAGCAGTTCTTC. The entire variable domain, with the rest obtained from reference TRBV2 and TRBJ2-1, is as follows: EPEVTQTPSHQVTQMGQEVILRCVPISNHLYFYWYRQILGQKVEFLVSFYNNEISEKSEIFDDQFSVERPDGSNFTLKIRSTKLEDSAMYFCASSEALRGTSGNMFYEQFFGPGTRLTVL.

At least ten counts were recorded for this clonotype. This chain links TRBV3-1 with TRBJ2-6, with D tentatively TRBD1 (5 bases). CDR3 size: 15 residues. Trimming shortened V by 1 base and J by 2 bases, and 6 bases separated the two germline ends. In germline, CDR1 is LGHDT, CDR2 YNNKEL (reference sequence). CDR3 amino acids: CASSQAGTGANVLTF. The CDR3 region has the DNA TGTGCCAGCAGCCAAGCAGGGACTGGGGCCAACGTCCTGACTTTC.

This clonotype was counted at least ten times. The chain combines TRBV2 with TRBJ1-6, with D possibly TRBD1 on 5 matching bases. The CDR3 sequence is 15 residues long. Germline assignment: CDR1 SNHLY and CDR2 FYNNEI. The V end lost 7 bases, the J end lost 7 bases, and 17 bases lay between the germline ends. The CDR3 region has the DNA TGTGCCAGCACCAAAGACCCAGGGAGCAATTCACCCCTCCACTTT. Translated: CASTKDPGSNSPLHF.

This clonotype was counted many times. J is TRBJ2-1 and V is TRBV12-3 or TRBV12-4, with 12 bases fitting TRBD2. V lost 0 bases to trimming and J lost 5 bases; unmatched junction nucleotides: 5. The CDR3 covers 17 residues. Here the CDR3 reads CASSLAPGLAGNNEQFF. The CDR3 bases are TGTGCCAGCAGTTTAGCCCCCGGACTAGCGGGAAACAATGAGCAGTTCTTC.

This clonotype was seen ten or more times. The rearrangement uses TRBV11-2 and TRBJ2-7; the match to TRBD2 covers 11 bases. The germline CDR1 and CDR2 sequences are SGHAT and FQNNGV. Unmatched junction bases numbered 7, after V lost 0 bases and J lost 6 bases. This CDR3 region has 16 residues. CDR3 residues: CASSLDQGLAAREQYF. DNA of the CDR3: TGTGCCAGCAGCTTAGATCAGGGACTAGCGGCTCGCGAGCAGTACTTC. The full variable domain, rest sourced from reference TRBV11-2 and TRBJ2-7, is EAGVAQSPRYKIIEKRQSVAFWCNPISGHATLYWYQQILGQGPKLLIQFQNNGVVDDSQLPKDRFSAERLKGVDSTLKIQPAKLEDSAVYLCASSLDQGLAAREQYFGPGTRLTVT.

There are many counts of this clonotype. The rearrangement joins TRBV5-1 to TRBJ2-3; 9 bases map to TRBD2. The length of the CDR3 is 14 residues. Losses at the gene ends were 7 bases for V and 2 bases for J; bases not matched to a gene: 5. In germline, CDR1 is SGHRS, CDR2 YFSETQ. CDR3 loop: CASRGGELTDTQYF. As DNA, the CDR3 is TGCGCCAGCCGCGGGGGGGAGCTCACAGATACGCAGTATTTT.

V usage is TRBV28 and J usage is TRBJ1-4; TRBD1 matches 7 bases. The J segment lost 7 bases and the V segment lost 3 bases, leaving 14 bases of the junction unmatched. Germline values: CDR1 MDHEN, CDR2 SYDVKM. The length of the CDR3 is 17 residues. DNA of the CDR3: TGTGCCAGCAGTTTGGGGGGAATAGGACAGGAGCCTGAAAAACTGTTTTTT. Its translation is CASSLGGIGQEPEKLFF.

The rearrangement joins TRBV7-9 to TRBJ1-1, with D perhaps TRBD1 (6 bases). Looked up from germline, CDR1 is SEHNR and CDR2 is FQNEAQ (reference sequence). V was pared by 5 bases and J by 1 base, with 17 bases between. This CDR3 is 16 amino acids long. CDR3 coding DNA: TGTGCCAGCAGCCGAGGGCTGGGACAAACGAACACTGAAGCTTTCTTT. Protein product: CASSRGLGQTNTEAFF.

This clonotype was seen repeatedly, ten times or more. The chain combines TRBV3-1 with TRBJ2-1, with D hard to call. The CDR3 runs 14 residues. Per the germline V gene, CDR1 is LGHDT and CDR2 is YNNKEL (reference sequence). The V end was cut by 0 bases, the J end by 9 bases, with 12 bases between. CDR3 bases: TGTGCCAGCAGCCAAGATGTTAAATACGGTGAGCAGTTCTTC. Translating gives CASSQDVKYGEQFF.

This clonotype was counted only a few times. V usage is TRBV20-1 and J usage is TRBJ2-7; TRBD2 matches 7 bases. Germline CDR1 and CDR2: DFQATT and SNEGSKA (reference sequence). The CDR3 has 15 residues. V trimming: 0 bases; J trimming: 4 bases; junction bases outside the gene matches: 9. The CDR3 nucleotides read TGCAGTGCTAGAGATAATAGTGGAGCGGGGTACGAGCAGTACTTC. This encodes CSARDNSGAGYEQYF.

This clonotype was seen repeatedly, ten times or more. The J gene is TRBJ1-1, the V gene TRBV7-2; D perhaps matches TRBD1 (6 bases). The V end was cut by 2 bases, the J end by 1 base, with 11 bases between. This CDR3 region has 15 residues. Germline V lookup: CDR1 SGHTA, CDR2 FQGNSA. CDR3 residues: CASSLSGARNTEAFF. The CDR3 bases are TGTGCCAGCAGCTTATCGGGGGCCCGGAACACTGAAGCTTTCTTT.

This clonotype occurred many times. The rearrangement joins TRBV6-1 to TRBJ2-7; maybe TRBD2 (5 bases). V lost 7 bases, J lost 0 bases, and 13 bases lay in between. The CDR3 length is 14 residues. Germline V lookup: CDR1 MNHNS, CDR2 SASEGT. CDR3: CASKLGLPSYEQYF. In DNA, the CDR3 is TGTGCCAGCAAACTAGGGCTGCCCTCCTACGAGCAGTACTTC.

The chain links TRBV6-1 to TRBJ1-4; D is unclear. CDR1 and CDR2 from the germline V gene are MNHNS and SASEGT. This CDR3 spans 14 amino acids. Trimming cost V 3 bases and J 8 bases, with 13 bases left between them. CDR3 in DNA: TGTGCCAGCAGTGAGAGGGCCCGAGGGGAAAAACTGTTTTTT. The encoded protein is CASSERARGEKLFF.

The V and J genes are TRBV6-1 and TRBJ1-6; D might be TRBD1 (5 bases). Per the germline V gene, CDR1 is MNHNS and CDR2 is SASEGT. The V and J ends lost 3 bases and 3 bases respectively, with 9 bases between them. The CDR3 is made up of 15 amino acids. CDR3 sequence reads: CASSDGALYNSPLHF. The CDR3 DNA sequence: TGTGCCAGCAGTGATGGGGCACTCTATAATTCACCCCTCCACTTT.

V is TRBV12-3 or TRBV12-4 and J is TRBJ1-5; D ambiguous. The CDR3 length is 16 residues. Trimming removed 5 bases at V and 2 bases at J, with 16 bases between. The CDR3 DNA follows: TGTGCCAGCAGTCGGACGGCTAGGCTTGGCAATCAGCCCCAGCATTTT. Its protein product is CASSRTARLGNQPQHF.

This clonotype came up a few times. The chain uses TRBV5-8 and TRBJ1-2; D is ambiguous. Trimming removed 6 bases at V and 2 bases at J, with 8 bases between. The CDR3 totals 12 residues. Germline V CDR1 and CDR2: SGHTS, YDEGEE. The CDR3 DNA reads as TGTGCCAGCATAGGCCAGAACTATGGCTACACCTTC. This sequence encodes CASIGQNYGYTF.

The J gene is TRBJ2-1, the V gene TRBV5-1; D possibly corresponds to TRBD1 (6 bases). The CDR3 length is 17 residues. The germline V gene encodes CDR1 SGHRS and CDR2 YFSETQ. The V end was cut by 3 bases, the J end by 10 bases, with 26 bases between. CDR3 sequence reads: CASSSTGSASPPGEQFF. The CDR3 DNA reads as TGCGCCAGCAGCTCGACAGGAAGCGCTTCCCCCCCTGGGGAGCAGTTCTTC. The entire variable domain, with the rest obtained from reference TRBV5-1 and TRBJ2-1, is as follows: KAGVTQTPRYLIKTRGQQVTLSCSPISGHRSVSWYQQTPGQGLQFLFEYFSETQRNKGNFPGRFSGRQFSNSRSEMNVSTLELGDSALYLCASSSTGSASPPGEQFFGPGTRLTVL.

This clonotype appeared many times. The CDR3 sequence is CASSFSSGSKYEQYF. In DNA, the CDR3 is TGTGCCAGCAGCTTCTCTAGCGGGAGTAAGTACGAGCAGTACTTC. V is TRBV11-2 and J is TRBJ2-7; 10 bases line up with TRBD2. The CDR3 extends over 15 amino acids. Germline lookup yields CDR1 SGHAT and CDR2 FQNNGV. Trimming removed 3 bases from V and 4 bases from J; junction bases left unmatched: 6.